Below, one T cell receptor (beta chain) is given with its context. The data derive from a study of immune cell composition in non-small cell lung cancer. Generated by immunoSEQ multiplex PCR, the TCRdb table keeps only in-frame clones and is missing some. The sample has 2,000 to 3,000 clones, just under 75% seen once. CDR3 length: 13 amino acids. Germline lookup yields CDR1 WSHSY and CDR2 SAAADI. Trimming removed 7 bases from V and 6 bases from J, with 13 bases in between. Another study also made use of these data, one on CD4 T cells in lung cancer. That paper states: Most patients were former smokers with adenocarcinoma or squamous histology.

Sequences were obtained from lung tumor tissue. The V and J genes are TRBV10-2 and TRBJ1-5; TRBD1 is a possible D gene (5 bases). The sequence was collected from a human donor with non-small cell lung cancer. CDR3 sequence: CASTGAGGQPQHF. DNA for the CDR3: TGCGCCAGCACCGGGGCGGGGGGTCAGCCCCAGCATTTT.